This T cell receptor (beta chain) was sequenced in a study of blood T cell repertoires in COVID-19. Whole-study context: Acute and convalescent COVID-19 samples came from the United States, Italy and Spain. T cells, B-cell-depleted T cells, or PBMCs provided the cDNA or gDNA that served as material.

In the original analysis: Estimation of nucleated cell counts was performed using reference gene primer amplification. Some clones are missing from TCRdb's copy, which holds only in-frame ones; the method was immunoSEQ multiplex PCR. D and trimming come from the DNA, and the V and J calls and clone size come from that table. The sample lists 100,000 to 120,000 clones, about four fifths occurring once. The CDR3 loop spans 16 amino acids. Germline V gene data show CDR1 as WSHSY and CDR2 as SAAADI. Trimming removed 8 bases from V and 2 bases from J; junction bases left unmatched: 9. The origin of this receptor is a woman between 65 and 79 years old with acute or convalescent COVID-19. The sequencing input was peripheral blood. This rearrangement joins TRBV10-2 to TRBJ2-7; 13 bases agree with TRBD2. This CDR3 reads CASSGTSGVETYEQYF. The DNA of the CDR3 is TGCGCCAGCTCCGGGACTAGCGGGGTCGAGACCTACGAGCAGTACTTC.